The rows below give T cell receptor beta chains drawn from one sample of a study of PD-1 blockade in classical Hodgkin lymphoma. Some clones are missing from TCRdb's copy, which holds only in-frame ones; the method was immunoSEQ multiplex PCR. The data hold more than 25,000 clones, with about 82% observed a single time. Here the sequenced sample was CD4+ T cells from blood, taken before the fourth cycle of nivolumab. All receptors come from a human donor with classical Hodgkin lymphoma. Each CDR3 is given with its conserved first and last residue.

TRBV5-1	TRBJ1-2	CASSFSWTVNYGYTF
TRBV5-1	TRBJ1-4	CASSLVPGAFTEKLFF
TRBV5-4	TRBJ1-1	CASSWGGQRLTEAFF
TRBV6-5	TRBJ2-7	CASSYPSGGVYEQYF
TRBV6-6	TRBJ1-2	CASSYAQGANYGYTF
TRBV5-6	TRBJ1-2	CASSFRATPPNYGYTF
TRBV5-5	TRBJ1-2	CASSRDGGYGYTF
TRBV5-1	TRBJ2-7	CASSLVRGPNEQYF
TRBV9	TRBJ2-5	CASSRIGASSGETQYF
TRBV2	TRBJ2-5	CASRKDIQETQYF
TRBV5-6	TRBJ2-2	CASSVLRTGELFF
TRBV5-1	TRBJ2-1	CASSLQGQLNEQFF
TRBV6-6	TRBJ1-6	CASSYWDNSPLHF
TRBV30	TRBJ1-4	CAWSQVEKLFF
TRBV5-1	TRBJ2-7	CASSLGWDGKTYEQYF
TRBV2	TRBJ2-5	CASSPYVLAGGQETQYF
TRBV5-1	TRBJ2-5	CASSPGATETQYF
TRBV11-2	TRBJ2-1	CASSLTGSYNEQFF
TRBV7-9	TRBJ1-1	CASSWDRNTEAFF
TRBV9	TRBJ1-1	CASSPLVNTEAFF
TRBV5-1	TRBJ1-4	CASSLGHDNEKLFF